The 16 T cell receptor beta chains in this list originate from one sample, sequenced in a study of radiation and T cells in renal cell carcinoma. Profiling relied on immunoSEQ multiplex PCR, and the TCRdb table lists in-frame clones only, not all of them. In the table there are roughly 90,000 clones, just under 85% of which are singletons. Time point noted: blood 4 weeks post-SBRT, at nephrectomy. The treatment is: 15 Gy SBRT to primary tumor, nephrectomy 4 weeks later. Source: blood, taken from a patient whose treatment included radiotherapy and nephrectomy. All receptors derive from a man aged 45-60 years with renal cell carcinoma.

V gene TRBV9 combines with J gene TRBJ2-7; 7 bases match TRBD2. The V gene end was trimmed by 4 bases and the J gene end by 2 bases; junction bases not matched to a gene: 9. CDR1 is SGDLS, CDR2 YYNGEE, per germline. The CDR3 totals 15 residues. For the CDR3, the DNA is TGTGCCAGCAGCATCCAGCGGGACGGCCCCTACGAGCAGTACTTC. It codes for CASSIQRDGPYEQYF.

This clone was detected once. This rearrangement joins TRBV28 to TRBJ2-3; D ambiguous. The germline V gene has CDR1 MDHEN and CDR2 SYDVKM. The CDR3 runs to 11 residues. Trimming pared 1 base from V and 6 bases from J, leaving 2 bases between. The CDR3 spells CASSLYDTQYF. The CDR3 nucleotides read TGTGCCAGCAGTTTATACGATACGCAGTATTTT. Based on the CDR3 plus reference TRBV28 and TRBJ2-3, the full variable domain is DVKVTQSSRYLVKRTGEKVFLECVQDMDHENMFWYRQDPGLGLRLIYFSYDVKMKEKGDIPEGYSVSREKKERFSLILESASTNQTSMYLCASSLYDTQYFGPGTRLTVL.

This rearrangement joins TRBV10-1 to TRBJ2-7; either TRBD1 or TRBD2 may fit D (5 bases each). Germline V gene sequence: CDR1 WNHNN, CDR2 SYGVQD (reference sequence). Deletions cut 7 bases from V and 0 bases from J, with 22 bases between. The CDR3 loop spans 17 amino acids. CDR3 residues: CASTTGTGWPHSYEQYF. In DNA form, the CDR3 reads TGCGCCAGCACCACTGGGACCGGGTGGCCCCACTCCTACGAGCAGTACTTC.

Points on this clone: At one boundary the junction diverges from the germline segment, which might be a read error. J is TRBJ2-7 and V is TRBV11-2; no clear D. The germline V gene encodes CDR1 SGHAT and CDR2 FQNNGV. The CDR3 is 12 amino acids. The CDR3 here is CASSLEKGSTFF. CDR3 sequence (DNA): TGTGCCAGCAGCTTAGAGAAAGGGTCAACCTTTTTC.

This clone was counted a single time. The V call is TRBV5-8, the J call TRBJ2-3; TRBD2 agrees at 14 bases. The CDR3 runs to 17 residues. Germline loops: CDR1 SGHTS, CDR2 YDEGEE. The V gene end was trimmed by 4 bases and the J gene end by 4 bases; junction bases not matched to a gene: 8. The CDR3 coding sequence is TGTGCCAGCAGCCTCTCTACGACTAGCGGGGGGGCAGATACGCAGTATTTT. It encodes CASSLSTTSGGADTQYF.

The gene calls are TRBV30 and TRBJ2-7; tentatively, D is TRBD1 (5 bases). Germline-derived CDR1 and CDR2 are GTSNPN and SVGIG (reference sequence). Trimming stripped 0 bases from V and 3 bases from J, with 18 bases between. The CDR3 spans 16 residues. The CDR3 is CAWSVSWGQEIYEQYF. DNA of the CDR3: TGTGCCTGGAGTGTAAGTTGGGGCCAGGAGATCTACGAGCAGTACTTC.

In DNA, the CDR3 is TGTGCCATCAGTGAGATCTTGGGGCTTGGGGGGCAGGGGATCGTGGACACTGAAGCTTTCTTT. Its translation: CAISEILGLGGQGIVDTEAFF. This sequence joins TRBV10-3 and TRBJ1-1; D is perhaps TRBD1 (6 bases). V lost 2 bases, J lost 3 bases, and 31 bases lay in between. The CDR3 has 21 amino acids. Germline V gene lookup returns CDR1 ENHRY and CDR2 SYGVKD.

The chain joins TRBV28 to TRBJ1-6, with D unresolved. V lost 8 bases to trimming and J lost 4 bases, with 6 bases between them. Germline values: CDR1 MDHEN, CDR2 SYDVKM. This CDR3 comprises 12 residues. This CDR3 reads CASREYNSPLHF. As DNA, the CDR3 is TGTGCCAGCCGGGAATATAATTCACCCCTCCACTTT.

This chain links TRBV19 with TRBJ1-1; tentative D call: TRBD1 (5 bases). The CDR3 totals 16 residues. Per germline, CDR1 LNHDA and CDR2 SQIVND (reference sequence). Trimming left V 6 bases short and J 4 bases short, with 21 bases between. The CDR3 region has the DNA TGTGCCAGTAGCCAAAGAGGTCGGTCGGGGGGCACTGAAGCTTTCTTT. It specifies CASSQRGRSGGTEAFF.

The genes are TRBV28 and TRBJ2-7, with 7 bases that match TRBD2. Trimming took 5 bases from V and 1 from J; bases not matched to a gene: 5. The CDR3 is made up of 14 amino acids. Germline loops: CDR1 MDHEN, CDR2 SYDVKM. CDR3 coding DNA: TGTGCCAGCAGTCTTTCGGGGGGATCCTACGAGCAGTACTTC. Encoded protein: CASSLSGGSYEQYF.

V and J are TRBV14 and TRBJ2-7; perhaps TRBD2 as D (6 bases). This CDR3 comprises 13 residues. Trimming took off 0 bases at V and 7 bases at J, with 10 bases between the two ends. CDR1 SGHDN and CDR2 FVKESK come from the germline V gene. The DNA for the CDR3 is TGTGCCAGCAGCCAAGATCGGGGGTGGGAGCAGTACTTC. Its protein is CASSQDRGWEQYF.

V is TRBV5-1 and J is TRBJ2-5; TRBD1 or TRBD2 may be the D gene (5 bases each). Deletions cut 1 base from V and 3 bases from J, with 13 bases between. CDR1 is SGHRS and CDR2 is YFSETQ in the germline V gene. CDR3 length: 15 amino acids. The CDR3 DNA sequence: TGCGCCAGCAGCTTGCGGGGACGGGAAAAAGAGACCCAGTACTTC. Its translation: CASSLRGREKETQYF. The full variable domain, its missing parts supplied by reference TRBV5-1 and TRBJ2-5, is KAGVTQTPRYLIKTRGQQVTLSCSPISGHRSVSWYQQTPGQGLQFLFEYFSETQRNKGNFPGRFSGRQFSNSRSEMNVSTLELGDSALYLCASSLRGREKETQYFGPGTRLLVL.

This clone was counted a few times. This rearrangement joins TRBV29-1 to TRBJ2-5, with D perhaps TRBD1 (6 bases). The CDR3 runs to 14 residues. Germline V CDR1 and CDR2: SQVTM, ANQGSEA. V dropped 5 bases and J dropped 0 bases, with 13 bases sitting between them. The CDR3 nucleotides read TGCAGCGTTACAGGACAGATTGACCAAGAGACCCAGTACTTC. It is translated as CSVTGQIDQETQYF. The full variable domain, with the rest looked up from reference TRBV29-1 and TRBJ2-5, is SAVISQKPSRDICQRGTSLTIQCQVDSQVTMMFWYRQQPGQSLTLIATANQGSEATYESGFVIDKFPISRPNLTFSTLTVSNMSPEDSSIYLCSVTGQIDQETQYFGPGTRLLVL.

The chain employs TRBV2 and TRBJ2-1; 11 bases match TRBD2. The V segment lost 7 bases and the J segment 3 bases; nucleotides outside the gene matches: 14. Germline CDR1 and CDR2: SNHLY and FYNNEI. CDR3 length equals 18 residues. The CDR3 loop reads CASTEQGLAVKRYNEQFF. In DNA form, the CDR3 reads TGTGCCAGCACCGAACAGGGACTAGCGGTAAAACGCTACAATGAGCAGTTCTTC.

The chain joins TRBV27 to TRBJ2-2; D is uncertain. The CDR3 covers 15 residues. In germline, CDR1 is MNHEY, CDR2 SMNVEV (reference sequence). Between the trimmed V and J ends, which lost 1 base and 2 bases, there was a span of 8 bases. CDR3 in DNA: TGTGCCAGCAGTTTATACTCGGCTAACACCGGGGAGCTGTTTTTT. Translating it yields CASSLYSANTGELFF.

The V call is TRBV6-1, the J call TRBJ1-2; D not resolved. V was shortened by 4 bases and J by 3 bases, with 15 bases between the two germline ends. Germline CDR1 MNHNS, CDR2 SASEGT. This CDR3 contains 15 residues. The CDR3 spells CASSVRVAYDYGYTF. The CDR3 region has the DNA TGTGCCAGCAGTGTTCGTGTCGCGTACGACTATGGCTACACCTTC.